Reported below is one T cell receptor (beta chain). V was shortened by 1 base and J by 1 base, with 11 bases between the two germline ends. The germline V gene has CDR1 MDHEN and CDR2 SYDVKM. This CDR3 contains 16 residues. A second PCR of 7 to 11 cycles used a sample-barcoded 5' primer and a J-beta primer mix. Each CDR3 protein gets one entry after TCRdb re-called the 5' RACE reads with MiXCR. The sample holds about 780,000 distinct CDR3 sequences, about 42% seen once. The data stem from a study of blood T cells in healthy people across ages. Specimen: blood. This clonotype was obtained from a man of 80 years or more in good health. The chain carries TRBV28 and TRBJ1-5, with no clear D. The CDR3 DNA reads as TGTGCCAGCAGTTTATCCTCCGGATCGAGCAATCAGCCCCAGCATTTT. It yields the protein CASSLSSGSSNQPQHF.